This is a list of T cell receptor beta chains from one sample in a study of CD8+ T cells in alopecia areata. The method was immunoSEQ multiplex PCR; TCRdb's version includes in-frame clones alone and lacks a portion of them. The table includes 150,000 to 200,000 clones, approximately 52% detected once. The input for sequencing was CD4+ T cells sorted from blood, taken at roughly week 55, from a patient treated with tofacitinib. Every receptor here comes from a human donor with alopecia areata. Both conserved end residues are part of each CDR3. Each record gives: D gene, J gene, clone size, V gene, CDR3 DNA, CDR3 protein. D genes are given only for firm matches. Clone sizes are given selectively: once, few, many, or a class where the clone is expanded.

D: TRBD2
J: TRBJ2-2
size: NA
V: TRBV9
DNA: TGTGCCAGCAGCGCACTAGCGGTGGTCACCGGGGAGCTGTTTTTT
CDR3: CASSALAVVTGELFF

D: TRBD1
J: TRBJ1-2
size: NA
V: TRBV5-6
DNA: TGTGCCAGCAGCTTCGGGGACAGGGAATCGGGCGGCTACACCTTC
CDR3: CASSFGDRESGGYTF

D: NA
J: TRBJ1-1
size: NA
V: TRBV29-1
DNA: TGCAGCGTTGCCCCCTCGGGGGCCGGCACTGAAGCTTTCTTT
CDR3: CSVAPSGAGTEAFF

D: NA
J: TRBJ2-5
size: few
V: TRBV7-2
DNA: TGTGCCAGCAGCTTATCAGGGTCGGAGACCCAGTACTTC
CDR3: CASSLSGSETQYF

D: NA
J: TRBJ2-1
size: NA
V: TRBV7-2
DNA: TGTGCCAGCAGCTCCGGGGTAGTCTCCAATGAGCAGTTCTTC
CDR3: CASSSGVVSNEQFF

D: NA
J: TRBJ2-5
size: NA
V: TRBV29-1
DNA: TGCAGCGTCGGCAGTGTTTTGGTAGAGACCCAGTACTTC
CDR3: CSVGSVLVETQYF

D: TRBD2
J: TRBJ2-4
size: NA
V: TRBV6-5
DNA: TGTGCCAGCAGTAGGACTAGCGGGGGCGGCATTCAGTACTTC
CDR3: CASSRTSGGGIQYF

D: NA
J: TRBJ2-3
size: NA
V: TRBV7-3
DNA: TGTGCCAGCAGCAGCGGCGTGGGCACAGATACGCAGTATTTT
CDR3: CASSSGVGTDTQYF

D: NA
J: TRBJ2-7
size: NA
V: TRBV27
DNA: TGTGCCAGCAGTATAAGACCGACAGGACCGTACGAGCAGTACTTC
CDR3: CASSIRPTGPYEQYF

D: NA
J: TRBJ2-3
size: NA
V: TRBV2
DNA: TGTGCCAGCATCGGGGAGTCCACAGATACGCAGTATTTT
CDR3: CASIGESTDTQYF

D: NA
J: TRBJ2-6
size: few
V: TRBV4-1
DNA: TGCGCCAGCAGCCAAGATGGGGGGACCGGCGGGGCCAACGTCCTGACTTTC
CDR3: CASSQDGGTGGANVLTF

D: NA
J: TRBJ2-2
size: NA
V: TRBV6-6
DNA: TGTGCCAGCAGTTACCCGACGAGCGTAGGAACCGGGGAGCTGTTTTTT
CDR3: CASSYPTSVGTGELFF

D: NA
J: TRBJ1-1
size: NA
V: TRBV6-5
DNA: TGTGCCAGCAGACCAAACAGAAGGGGGAACACTGAAGCTTTCTTT
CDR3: CASRPNRRGNTEAFF

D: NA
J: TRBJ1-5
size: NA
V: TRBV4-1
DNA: TGCGCCAGCAGCCAAGCCCCCAACGATCAGCCCCAGCATTTT
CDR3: CASSQAPNDQPQHF

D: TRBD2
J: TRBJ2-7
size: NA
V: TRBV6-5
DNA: TGTGCCAGCAGTTACTCAGCGGGGTCACAAGGGTACGAGCAGTACTTC
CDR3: CASSYSAGSQGYEQYF

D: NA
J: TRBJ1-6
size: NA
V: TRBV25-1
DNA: TGTGCCAGCAGTGATGACATCGGCTTGGTGGATTCACCCCTCCACTTT
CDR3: CASSDDIGLVDSPLHF

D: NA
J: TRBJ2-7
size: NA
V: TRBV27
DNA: TGTGCCAGCAGACAAGGGGGCTACGAGCAGTACTTC
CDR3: CASRQGGYEQYF

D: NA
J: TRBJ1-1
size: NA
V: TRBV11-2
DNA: TGTGCCAGCAGACCCTTTACCAGGAACACTGAAGCTTTCTTT
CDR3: CASRPFTRNTEAFF

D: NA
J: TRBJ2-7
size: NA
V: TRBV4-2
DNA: TGTGCCAGCAGCCAAGATAACAAAGTTAGCGAGCAGTACTTC
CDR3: CASSQDNKVSEQYF

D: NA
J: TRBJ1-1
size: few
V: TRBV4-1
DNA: TGCGCCAGCAGCAAGACGGTTGGCACTGAAGCTTTCTTT
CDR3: CASSKTVGTEAFF

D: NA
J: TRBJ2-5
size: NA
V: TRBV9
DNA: TGTGCCAGCAGCGTCCAAAGTACTCCAGAGACCCAGTACTTC
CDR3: CASSVQSTPETQYF

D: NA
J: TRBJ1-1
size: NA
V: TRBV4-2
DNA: TGTGCCAGCAGCCAAGAGGGGGCGGGGAGGAGCACTGAAGCTTTCTTT
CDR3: CASSQEGAGRSTEAFF

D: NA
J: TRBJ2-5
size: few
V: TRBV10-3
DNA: TGTGCCATCAGTGAGTCAGGGGGCCAAGAGACCCAGTACTTC
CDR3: CAISESGGQETQYF

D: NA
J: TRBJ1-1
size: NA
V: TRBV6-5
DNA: TGTGCCAGCACCGGGGGCGGAGAAGCTTTCTTT
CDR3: CASTGGGEAFF

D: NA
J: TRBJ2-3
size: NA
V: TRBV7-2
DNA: TGTGCCAGCAGCTTGACAATCACAGATACGCAGTATTTT
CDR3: CASSLTITDTQYF

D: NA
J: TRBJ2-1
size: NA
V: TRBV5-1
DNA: TGCGCCAGCAGCTTGGGAGCCAATGAGCAGTTCTTC
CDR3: CASSLGANEQFF